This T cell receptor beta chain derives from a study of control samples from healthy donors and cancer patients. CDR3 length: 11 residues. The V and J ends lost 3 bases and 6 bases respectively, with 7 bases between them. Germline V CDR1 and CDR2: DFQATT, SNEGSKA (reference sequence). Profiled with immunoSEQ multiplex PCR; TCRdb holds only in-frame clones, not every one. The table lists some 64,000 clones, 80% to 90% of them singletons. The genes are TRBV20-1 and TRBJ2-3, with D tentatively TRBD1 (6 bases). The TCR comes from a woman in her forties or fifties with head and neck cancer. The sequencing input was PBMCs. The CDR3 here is CSASQGDTQYF. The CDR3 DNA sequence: TGCAGTGCTAGCCAGGGGGATACGCAGTATTTT.